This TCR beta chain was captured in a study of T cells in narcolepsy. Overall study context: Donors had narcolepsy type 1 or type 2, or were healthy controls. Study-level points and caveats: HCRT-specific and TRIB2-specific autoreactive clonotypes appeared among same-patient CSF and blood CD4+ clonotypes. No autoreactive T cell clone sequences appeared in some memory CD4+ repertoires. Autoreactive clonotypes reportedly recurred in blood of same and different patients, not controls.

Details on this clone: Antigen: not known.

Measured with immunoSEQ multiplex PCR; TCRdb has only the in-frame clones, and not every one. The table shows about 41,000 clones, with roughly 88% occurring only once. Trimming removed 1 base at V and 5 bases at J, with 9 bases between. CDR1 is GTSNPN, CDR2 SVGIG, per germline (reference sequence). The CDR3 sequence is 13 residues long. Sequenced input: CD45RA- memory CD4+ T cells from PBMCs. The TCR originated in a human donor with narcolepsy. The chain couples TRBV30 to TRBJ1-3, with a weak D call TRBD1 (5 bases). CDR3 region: CAWSAGPRNTIYF. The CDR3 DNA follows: TGTGCCTGGAGTGCAGGGCCCCGAAACACCATATATTTT.